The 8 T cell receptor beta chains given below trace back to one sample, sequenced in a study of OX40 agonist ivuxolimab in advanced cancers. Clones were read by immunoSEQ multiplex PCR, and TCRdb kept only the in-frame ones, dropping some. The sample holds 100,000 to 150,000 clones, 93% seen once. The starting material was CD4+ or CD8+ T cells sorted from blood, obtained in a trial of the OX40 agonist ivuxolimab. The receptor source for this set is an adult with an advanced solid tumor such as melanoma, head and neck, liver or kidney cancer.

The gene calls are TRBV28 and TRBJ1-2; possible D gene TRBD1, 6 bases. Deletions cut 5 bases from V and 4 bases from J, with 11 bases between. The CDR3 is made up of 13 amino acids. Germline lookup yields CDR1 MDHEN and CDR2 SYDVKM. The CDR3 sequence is CASSATGFYGYTF. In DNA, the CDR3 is TGTGCCAGCAGTGCAACAGGGTTCTATGGCTACACCTTC.

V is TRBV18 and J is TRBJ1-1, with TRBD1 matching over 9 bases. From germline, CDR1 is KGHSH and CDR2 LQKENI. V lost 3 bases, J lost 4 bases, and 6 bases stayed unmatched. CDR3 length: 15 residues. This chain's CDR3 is CASSPIGQGFTEAFF. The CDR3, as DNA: TGTGCCAGCTCACCCATAGGACAGGGGTTCACTGAAGCTTTCTTT. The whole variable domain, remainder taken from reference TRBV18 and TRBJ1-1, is NAGVMQNPRHLVRRRGQEARLRCSPMKGHSHVYWYRQLPEEGLKFMVYLQKENIIDESGMPKERFSAEFPKEGPSILRIQQVVRGDSAAYFCASSPIGQGFTEAFFGQGTRLTVV.

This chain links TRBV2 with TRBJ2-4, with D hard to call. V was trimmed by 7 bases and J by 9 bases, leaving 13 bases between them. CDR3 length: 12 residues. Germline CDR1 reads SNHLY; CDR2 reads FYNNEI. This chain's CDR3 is CASNYDVGIQYF. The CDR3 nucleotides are TGTGCCAGCAACTATGACGTGGGCATTCAGTACTTC.

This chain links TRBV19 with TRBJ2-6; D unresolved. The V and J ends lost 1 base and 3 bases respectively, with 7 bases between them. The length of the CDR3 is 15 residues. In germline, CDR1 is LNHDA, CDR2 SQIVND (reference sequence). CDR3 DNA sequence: TGTGCCAGTAGTATAGCTGGGGATGGGGCCAACGTCCTGACTTTC. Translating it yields CASSIAGDGANVLTF.

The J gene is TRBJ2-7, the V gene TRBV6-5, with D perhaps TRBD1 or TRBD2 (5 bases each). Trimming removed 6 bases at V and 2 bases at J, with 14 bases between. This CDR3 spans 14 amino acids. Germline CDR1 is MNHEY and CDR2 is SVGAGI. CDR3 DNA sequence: TGTGCCAGCAGGGTGGGACCCAATGCCTACGAGCAGTACTTC. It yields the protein CASRVGPNAYEQYF.

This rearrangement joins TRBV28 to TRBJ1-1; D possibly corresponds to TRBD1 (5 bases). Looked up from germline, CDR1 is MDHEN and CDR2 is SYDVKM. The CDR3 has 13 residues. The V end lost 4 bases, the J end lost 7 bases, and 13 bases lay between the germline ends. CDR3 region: CASSSGTFFEAFF. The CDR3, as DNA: TGTGCCAGCAGTTCTGGGACCTTTTTTGAAGCTTTCTTT.

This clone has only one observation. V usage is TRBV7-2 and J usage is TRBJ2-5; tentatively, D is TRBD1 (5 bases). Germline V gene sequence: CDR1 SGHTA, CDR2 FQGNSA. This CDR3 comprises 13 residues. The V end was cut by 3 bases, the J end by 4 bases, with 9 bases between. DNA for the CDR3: TGTGCCAGCAGCTTTGGGGCGGCAGAGACCCAGTACTTC. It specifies CASSFGAAETQYF.

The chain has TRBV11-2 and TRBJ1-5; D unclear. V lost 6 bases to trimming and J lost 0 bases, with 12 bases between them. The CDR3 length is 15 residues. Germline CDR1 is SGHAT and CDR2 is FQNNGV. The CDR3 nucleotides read TGTGCCAGCAGAGGACTGTTGGATAGCAATCAGCCCCAGCATTTT. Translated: CASRGLLDSNQPQHF.